One sample yielded the 28 T cell receptor beta chains listed below, sequenced in a study of vaccination effects on CD4 cells after COVID-19. Their cognate antigens are unknown. ViraFEST expansion of antigen-specific CD4+ T cells with viral peptide pools preceded sequencing. Isolating CD4+ T cells followed approximately 11 days of culture. Of the BNT162b2 and mRNA-1273 vaccines, participants received two doses of one or the other. Generated by immunoSEQ multiplex PCR, the TCRdb table keeps only in-frame clones and is missing some. This repertoire shows under 40,000 clones, 82% found once; its top ten account for around 2%. Sequencing was performed on CD4+ T cells from PBMCs cultured with HCoV-NL63 spike peptides, taken after COVID-19 vaccination. These receptors originate from a human donor who received a COVID-19 vaccine. Some clones in this sample may be carry-over from other donors' samples.

The chain joins TRBV5-6 to TRBJ1-2, with D possibly TRBD1 on 5 matching bases. The CDR3 has 15 amino acids. CDR1 and CDR2 (germline): SGHDT, YYEEEE. Deletions cut 1 base from V and 0 bases from J, with 10 bases between. The CDR3 DNA follows: TGTGCCAGCAGCTTGAGGAGGGGTTCTAACTATGGCTACACCTTC. Protein: CASSLRRGSNYGYTF.

This chain connects TRBV30 to TRBJ2-3; tentatively, D is TRBD1 (6 bases). This CDR3 contains 14 residues. Deletions cut 2 bases from V and 4 bases from J, with 13 bases between. Germline lookup yields CDR1 GTSNPN and CDR2 SVGIG (reference sequence). The CDR3 reads CAWSPGWTADTQYF. As DNA, the CDR3 is TGTGCCTGGAGTCCTGGTTGGACAGCAGATACGCAGTATTTT.

This clone has more than one count but fewer than ten. The chain links TRBV3-1 (or the pseudogene TRBV3-2) to TRBJ1-2; a weak D match, TRBD1 (6 bases). The V end was cut by 0 bases, the J end by 0 bases, with 20 bases between. This CDR3 spans 19 amino acids. Germline V gene sequence: CDR1 LGHDT, CDR2 YNNKEL (reference sequence). This chain's CDR3 is CASSQDSGTWAAANYGYTF. The CDR3 bases are TGTGCCAGCAGCCAAGATTCCGGGACATGGGCGGCAGCTAACTATGGCTACACCTTC.

This CDR3 is CASSSQPPPDTQYF. The CDR3 DNA reads TGCGCCAGCAGCTCACAACCCCCTCCAGATACGCAGTATTTT. V usage is TRBV5-1 and J usage is TRBJ2-3; D is unclear. Trimming cost V 3 bases and J 4 bases, with 12 bases left between them. The CDR3 is 14 amino acids. Per germline, CDR1 SGHRS and CDR2 YFSETQ.

The chain combines TRBV12-5 with TRBJ2-3; D is perhaps TRBD2 (6 bases). Germline V gives CDR1 LGHNT, CDR2 FRNRAP. The CDR3 has 16 residues. The ends were cut back, 1 base at V and 5 bases at J, with 16 bases in the middle. The CDR3: CASGLGGGLAGDTQYF. For the CDR3, the DNA is TGTGCTAGTGGTTTGGGGGGAGGACTGGCGGGAGATACGCAGTATTTT.

This chain connects TRBV7-2 to TRBJ1-3; no firm D call. CDR1 is SGHTA and CDR2 is FQGNSA in the germline V gene. The V and J ends lost 1 base and 8 bases respectively, with 15 bases between them. There are 15 residues in the CDR3. CDR3 in DNA: TGTGCCAGCAGCTTAGAGAGGGCCACGTACTACACCATATATTTT. Protein product: CASSLERATYYTIYF.

This chain joins TRBV3-1 (or the pseudogene TRBV3-2) and TRBJ1-4, with D possibly TRBD1 on 6 matching bases. Trimming pared 4 bases from V and 6 bases from J, leaving 18 bases between. The V gene's germline CDR1 is LGHDT and CDR2 YNNKEL (reference sequence). CDR3 length equals 16 residues. CDR3: CASSLDPRGRDEKLFF. DNA for the CDR3: TGTGCCAGCAGCCTCGATCCCAGGGGTCGGGATGAAAAACTGTTTTTT.

The chain employs TRBV5-6 and TRBJ1-2; 8 positions match TRBD1. After removal of 0 bases from V and 0 bases from J, the junction contained 4 bases not matched to a gene. The CDR3 is 16 amino acids. Germline CDR1 is SGHDT and CDR2 is YYEEEE. The CDR3 nucleotides are TGTGCCAGCAGCTTGGCTGCAGGGGGCGCTAACTATGGCTACACCTTC. It is translated as CASSLAAGGANYGYTF.

This sequence joins TRBV6-5 and TRBJ2-5, with TRBD1 as a possible D gene (6 bases). There are 14 residues in the CDR3. Germline values: CDR1 MNHEY, CDR2 SVGAGI. The V end was cut by 7 bases, the J end by 5 bases, with 17 bases between. CDR3 loop: CASTLDRLSETQYF. DNA of the CDR3: TGTGCCAGCACACTAGACAGGCTCTCGGAGACCCAGTACTTC.

The V gene is TRBV19, the J gene TRBJ2-3; 11 positions agree with TRBD2. The CDR3 runs 16 residues. V dropped 3 bases and J dropped 2; count of bases not matched to a gene: 4. Germline assignment: CDR1 LNHDA and CDR2 SQIVND (reference sequence). The CDR3 region has the DNA TGTGCCAGTAGTATCCGGACTAGCGGGTACACAGATACGCAGTATTTT. It specifies CASSIRTSGYTDTQYF.

The CDR3 region has the DNA TGCGCCAGCAGCGGGGGGGGCCAGAACACCATATATTTT. Protein product: CASSGGGQNTIYF. V is TRBV5-1 and J is TRBJ1-3; a weak D match, TRBD1 (6 bases). CDR3 length: 13 amino acids. The ends were cut back, 4 bases at V and 7 bases at J, with 12 bases in the middle. CDR1 is SGHRS, CDR2 YFSETQ, per germline. Looking up the rest from reference TRBV5-1 and TRBJ1-3 gives the full variable domain: KAGVTQTPRYLIKTRGQQVTLSCSPISGHRSVSWYQQTPGQGLQFLFEYFSETQRNKGNFPGRFSGRQFSNSRSEMNVSTLELGDSALYLCASSGGGQNTIYFGEGSWLTVV.

This clone has only one observation. The rearrangement links TRBV18 to TRBJ2-2; tentatively, D is TRBD1 or TRBD2 (7 bases each). The CDR3 runs to 15 residues. Germline V gene lookup returns CDR1 KGHSH and CDR2 LQKENI. Trimming pared 3 bases from V and 2 bases from J, leaving 10 bases between. CDR3 bases: TGTGCCAGCTCACCGGGAGGGGGCAACACCGGGGAGCTGTTTTTT. Translating it yields CASSPGGGNTGELFF.

The gene calls are TRBV7-2 and TRBJ2-5; TRBD1 matches at 7 bases. V was clipped by 5 bases and J by 3 bases; unmatched bases: 6. Germline V gene data show CDR1 as SGHTA and CDR2 as FQGNSA. The CDR3 has 14 residues. In DNA, the CDR3 is TGTGCCAGCAGCACTCATACAGGGGAAGAGACCCAGTACTTC. It translates to CASSTHTGEETQYF.

The V and J genes are TRBV6-5 and TRBJ2-2; tentatively, D is TRBD1 (5 bases). The CDR3 is 14 amino acids. CDR1 MNHEY and CDR2 SVGAGI come from the germline V gene. Trimming removed 8 bases at V and 4 bases at J, with 14 bases between. As DNA, the CDR3 is TGTGCCAGCGGATTGACAGTTTTCACCGGGGAGCTGTTTTTT. It codes for CASGLTVFTGELFF.

The chain carries TRBV19 and TRBJ2-7; TRBD1 or TRBD2 may be the D gene (5 bases each). The length of the CDR3 is 13 residues. The V end was cut by 3 bases, the J end by 7 bases, with 13 bases between. Germline loops: CDR1 LNHDA, CDR2 SQIVND (reference sequence). The CDR3 nucleotides read TGTGCCAGTAGTATGCGGTGGGGGTCAGAGCAGTACGTC. It codes for CASSMRWGSEQYV.

The chain couples TRBV5-1 to TRBJ1-1; 7 bases are shared with TRBD1. This CDR3 has 16 amino acids. Germline trimming cut 3 bases from V and 4 bases from J; bases unmatched to any gene: 12. Germline CDR1 and CDR2: SGHRS and YFSETQ. CDR3 loop: CASSWRQGASGTEAFF. CDR3 in DNA: TGCGCCAGCAGCTGGCGACAGGGTGCGAGTGGCACTGAAGCTTTCTTT.

The chain combines TRBV4-1 with TRBJ1-4, with TRBD1 as a possible D gene (6 bases). CDR3 length equals 13 residues. V was clipped by 4 bases and J by 8 bases, with 11 bases between them. Germline CDR1 reads MGHRA; CDR2 reads YSYEKL. CDR3 nucleotides: TGCGCCAGCAGCCTTCCAGGGGTGGAAAAACTGTTTTTT. Protein: CASSLPGVEKLFF.

The rearrangement links TRBV18 to TRBJ2-3; TRBD2 matches at 7 bases. V shed 6 bases, J shed 2 bases, and the junction held 8 bases outside the gene matches. The CDR3 has 15 residues. Per germline, CDR1 KGHSH and CDR2 LQKENI. The CDR3 here is CASSPRRGVTDTQYF. In DNA form, the CDR3 reads TGTGCCAGCTCCCCCCGACGGGGGGTCACAGATACGCAGTATTTT.

In its sample, this clone was seen once. The genes are TRBV5-1 and TRBJ2-4, with TRBD1 identical over 11 bases. This CDR3 comprises 15 residues. Germline V gene lookup returns CDR1 SGHRS and CDR2 YFSETQ. Losses at the gene ends were 4 bases for V and 9 bases for J; bases not matched to a gene: 9. The CDR3 region is CASSLYGQGAGIQYF. The CDR3 region has the DNA TGCGCCAGCAGCCTTTATGGACAGGGGGCGGGCATTCAGTACTTC.

This sequence joins TRBV10-1 and TRBJ1-1, with a tentative D call TRBD1 (5 bases). The V and J ends lost 0 bases and 2 bases respectively, with 16 bases between them. The germline V gene encodes CDR1 WNHNN and CDR2 SYGVQD (reference sequence). CDR3 size: 17 residues. The CDR3 here is CASSESKGRVGNTEAFF. The CDR3 DNA reads as TGCGCCAGCAGTGAGTCTAAGGGGCGCGTCGGTAACACTGAAGCTTTCTTT.

This clone came up once. The rearrangement uses TRBV11-3 and TRBJ2-3, with unresolved D. V was trimmed by 5 bases and J by 1 base, leaving 10 bases between them. The CDR3 extends over 14 amino acids. Germline-derived CDR1 and CDR2 are SGHNT and YENEEA. CDR3 in amino acids: CASSLSGGTDTQYF. CDR3 bases: TGTGCCAGCAGCCTGTCGGGCGGCACAGATACGCAGTATTTT.

The rearrangement joins TRBV30 to TRBJ1-3; TRBD1 matches 8 bases. CDR3 length equals 11 residues. Germline V lookup: CDR1 GTSNPN, CDR2 SVGIG (reference sequence). Trimming cost V 4 bases and J 9 bases; bases outside gene matches: 2. CDR3 residues: CAWNRGSTIYF. CDR3 nucleotides: TGTGCCTGGAACAGGGGGTCCACCATATATTTT.

This clone was observed a few times. V usage is TRBV15 and J usage is TRBJ2-1; 10 positions match TRBD1. The CDR3 is 14 residues long. V shed 1 base and J 8 bases; nucleotides not matched to a gene: 2. Germline V CDR1 and CDR2: LNHNV, YYDKDF (reference sequence). Written as DNA, the CDR3 is TGTGCCACCAGCAGAGGGGACAGGGGCGATGAGCAGTTCTTC. Translated, it gives CATSRGDRGDEQFF.

This chain links TRBV5-6 with TRBJ1-5; maybe TRBD1 (6 bases). The CDR3 spans 15 residues. The V gene lost 5 bases and the J gene lost 3 bases, with 15 bases spanning the gap. Germline CDR1 is SGHDT and CDR2 is YYEEEE. In DNA form, the CDR3 reads TGTGCCAGCAGTAGACAGGACTATCCCAATCAGCCCCAGCATTTT. Its protein is CASSRQDYPNQPQHF.

This sequence joins TRBV5-6 and TRBJ2-6; D is possibly TRBD1 or TRBD2 (6 bases each). Between the trimmed V and J ends, which lost 0 bases and 2 bases, there was a span of 9 bases. CDR1 is SGHDT and CDR2 is YYEEEE in the germline V gene. The CDR3 spans 16 residues. The CDR3 sequence is CASSLVRGAGANVLTF. CDR3 sequence (DNA): TGTGCCAGCAGCTTGGTGAGGGGGGCTGGGGCCAACGTCCTGACTTTC.

The rearrangement joins TRBV7-3 to TRBJ2-5; 7 bases fit TRBD1. Germline V CDR1 and CDR2: SGHTA, FQGTGA. The junction had 7 bases not matched to a gene; V was cut back by 1 base and J by 5 bases. This CDR3 contains 15 residues. CDR3 nucleotides: TGTGCCAGCAGCTTAAACAAGGGGGCAGGGGAGACCCAGTACTTC. It specifies CASSLNKGAGETQYF.

This clone was observed a few times. This chain joins TRBV7-3 and TRBJ2-7; 7 nucleotides match TRBD1. Germline lookup yields CDR1 SGHTA and CDR2 FQGTGA. The CDR3 loop spans 16 amino acids. V was pared by 3 bases and J by 7 bases, with 15 bases of the junction left unmatched. CDR3 in DNA: TGTGCCAGCAGCTTGATGACAGGGACCTGGGCGAAAGAGCAGTACGTC. Translation gives CASSLMTGTWAKEQYV.

The J gene is TRBJ1-1, the V gene TRBV4-1, with TRBD1 identical over 9 bases. The CDR3 has 16 amino acids. The trim removed 1 base at V and 3 bases at J, leaving 6 bases unmatched. The germline V gene has CDR1 MGHRA and CDR2 YSYEKL. The CDR3 nucleotides are TGCGCCAGCAGCCAAGTACGGGGACAGGGAGACACTGAAGCTTTCTTT. Translation: CASSQVRGQGDTEAFF.